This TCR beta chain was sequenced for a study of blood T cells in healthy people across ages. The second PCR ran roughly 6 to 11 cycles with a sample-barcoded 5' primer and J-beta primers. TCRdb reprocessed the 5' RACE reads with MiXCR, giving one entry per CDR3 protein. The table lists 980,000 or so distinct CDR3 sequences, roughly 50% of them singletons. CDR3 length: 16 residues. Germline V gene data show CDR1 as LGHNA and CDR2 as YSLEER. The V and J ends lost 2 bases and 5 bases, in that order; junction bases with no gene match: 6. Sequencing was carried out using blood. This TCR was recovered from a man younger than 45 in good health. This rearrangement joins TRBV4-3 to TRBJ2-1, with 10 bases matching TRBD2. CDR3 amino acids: CASSQNLAGADNEQFF. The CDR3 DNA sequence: TGCGCCAGCAGCCAAAATCTAGCGGGGGCAGACAATGAGCAGTTCTTC.